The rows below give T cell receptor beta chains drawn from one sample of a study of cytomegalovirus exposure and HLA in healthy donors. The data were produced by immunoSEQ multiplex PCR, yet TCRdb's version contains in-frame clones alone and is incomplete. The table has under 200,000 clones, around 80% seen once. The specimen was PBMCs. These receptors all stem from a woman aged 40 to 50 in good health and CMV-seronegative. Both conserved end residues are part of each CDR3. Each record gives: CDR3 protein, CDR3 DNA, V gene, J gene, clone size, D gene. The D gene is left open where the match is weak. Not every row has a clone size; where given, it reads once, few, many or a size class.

CDR3aa: CAWMEGTWTGELFF
CDR3nt: TGTGCCTGGATGGAGGGAACTTGGACCGGGGAGCTGTTTTTT
v_gene: TRBV30
j_gene: TRBJ2-2
abundance: .
d_gene: .

CDR3aa: CASSPRQGGPNTEAFF
CDR3nt: TGTGCCAGCAGCCCACGACAGGGGGGACCGAACACTGAAGCTTTCTTT
v_gene: TRBV7-2
j_gene: TRBJ1-1
abundance: .
d_gene: TRBD1

CDR3aa: CASMDDRGTEAFF
CDR3nt: TGTGCCAGCATGGACGACAGGGGCACTGAAGCTTTCTTT
v_gene: TRBV2
j_gene: TRBJ1-1
abundance: few
d_gene: TRBD1

CDR3aa: CASGFTRDRPQHF
CDR3nt: TGTGCTAGTGGTTTCACGAGGGATCGGCCCCAGCATTTT
v_gene: TRBV12-5
j_gene: TRBJ1-5
abundance: .
d_gene: .

CDR3aa: CATSGGGHRNDNEQFF
CDR3nt: TGTGCCACCAGCGGGGGGGGACATCGGAACGACAATGAGCAGTTCTTC
v_gene: TRBV15
j_gene: TRBJ2-1
abundance: .
d_gene: .

CDR3aa: CASRPGTGAQAFF
CDR3nt: TGTGCCAGCAGACCCGGGACAGGGGCCCAAGCTTTCTTT
v_gene: TRBV13
j_gene: TRBJ1-1
abundance: .
d_gene: TRBD1

CDR3aa: CASSQERLAGNNEQFF
CDR3nt: TGTGCCAGCAGCCAAGAGCGCCTAGCGGGGAACAATGAGCAGTTCTTC
v_gene: TRBV4-2
j_gene: TRBJ2-1
abundance: once
d_gene: TRBD2

CDR3aa: CASSPFVGALSYGYTF
CDR3nt: TGTGCCAGCAGTCCCTTCGTAGGGGCCCTCAGCTATGGCTACACCTTC
v_gene: TRBV27
j_gene: TRBJ1-2
abundance: .
d_gene: .

CDR3aa: CASSIGQGASEQFF
CDR3nt: TGTGCCAGTAGTATTGGACAGGGGGCATCTGAGCAGTTCTTC
v_gene: TRBV19
j_gene: TRBJ2-1
abundance: .
d_gene: TRBD1

CDR3aa: CASSTQGANEKLFF
CDR3nt: TGTGCCAGCAGCACTCAGGGGGCAAATGAAAAACTGTTTTTT
v_gene: TRBV2
j_gene: TRBJ1-4
abundance: .
d_gene: TRBD1

CDR3aa: CASSEAGLAREQFF
CDR3nt: TGTGCCAGCAGTGAAGCGGGACTAGCACGAGAGCAGTTCTTC
v_gene: TRBV6-1
j_gene: TRBJ2-1
abundance: .
d_gene: TRBD2

CDR3aa: CASSRGRGYTF
CDR3nt: TGTGCCAGCAGCAGGGGTCGTGGCTACACCTTC
v_gene: TRBV11-3
j_gene: TRBJ1-2
abundance: few
d_gene: .

CDR3aa: CATSPSYGGRELGQYF
CDR3nt: TGTGCCACCAGCCCCTCTTATGGGGGACGGGAGTTGGGGCAGTACTTC
v_gene: TRBV15
j_gene: TRBJ2-7
abundance: .
d_gene: .

CDR3aa: CASSESQLAKQYF
CDR3nt: TGTGCCAGCAGTGAATCCCAACTAGCGAAGCAGTACTTC
v_gene: TRBV25-1
j_gene: TRBJ2-7
abundance: .
d_gene: TRBD2

CDR3aa: CASSLEGGLNQPQHF
CDR3nt: TGTGCCAGCAGCCTAGAAGGCGGTCTAAATCAGCCCCAGCATTTT
v_gene: TRBV7-2
j_gene: TRBJ1-5
abundance: .
d_gene: .

CDR3aa: CASSLGASIRSDEQFF
CDR3nt: TGCGCCAGCAGCTTGGGGGCCTCCATACGGTCGGATGAGCAGTTCTTC
v_gene: TRBV5-1
j_gene: TRBJ2-1
abundance: .
d_gene: .

CDR3aa: CASSLARAMGLAAYNEQFF
CDR3nt: TGTGCCAGCAGCTTAGCGCGGGCTATGGGACTAGCGGCCTACAATGAGCAGTTCTTC
v_gene: TRBV7-8
j_gene: TRBJ2-1
abundance: .
d_gene: TRBD2

CDR3aa: CASSYETLNTEAFF
CDR3nt: TGTGCCAGCAGTTACGAGACATTGAACACTGAAGCTTTCTTT
v_gene: TRBV6-6
j_gene: TRBJ1-1
abundance: once
d_gene: .

CDR3aa: CASKREQGALYEQYF
CDR3nt: TGTGCCAGCAAACGGGAACAGGGGGCCCTCTACGAGCAGTACTTC
v_gene: TRBV2
j_gene: TRBJ2-7
abundance: .
d_gene: TRBD1

CDR3aa: CASSLGWRQMNTEAFF
CDR3nt: TGCGCCAGCAGCTTGGGTTGGAGGCAGATGAACACTGAAGCTTTCTTT
v_gene: TRBV5-1
j_gene: TRBJ1-1
abundance: few
d_gene: .

CDR3aa: CASSLDRVTDTQYF
CDR3nt: TGTGCCAGCAGTTTAGACAGGGTTACAGATACGCAGTATTTT
v_gene: TRBV6-5
j_gene: TRBJ2-3
abundance: .
d_gene: TRBD1

CDR3aa: CASSPPIGQGNIQYF
CDR3nt: TGTGCCAGCAGCCCGCCAATTGGGCAGGGGAACATTCAGTACTTC
v_gene: TRBV28
j_gene: TRBJ2-4
abundance: .
d_gene: .

CDR3aa: CASSETLGVSSGEQYF
CDR3nt: TGCGCCAGCAGCGAGACCCTGGGAGTGTCGTCTGGCGAGCAGTACTTC
v_gene: TRBV5-1
j_gene: TRBJ2-7
abundance: .
d_gene: .

CDR3aa: CASGPYGELLHEQYF
CDR3nt: TGTGCCAGCGGCCCTTACGGGGAACTTCTCCACGAGCAGTACTTC
v_gene: TRBV11-2
j_gene: TRBJ2-7
abundance: .
d_gene: .

CDR3aa: CASSQTTGGMRNEQFF
CDR3nt: TGTGCCAGCAGCCAGACGACAGGGGGAATGAGAAATGAGCAGTTCTTC
v_gene: TRBV14
j_gene: TRBJ2-1
abundance: .
d_gene: TRBD1

CDR3aa: CASSFSGPETQYF
CDR3nt: TGTGCCAGCAGTTTTTCGGGTCCGGAGACCCAGTACTTC
v_gene: TRBV27
j_gene: TRBJ2-5
abundance: .
d_gene: .

CDR3aa: CASSGPLAGGVDEQFF
CDR3nt: TGTGCCAGCAGCGGGCCACTAGCGGGAGGAGTCGATGAGCAGTTCTTC
v_gene: TRBV9
j_gene: TRBJ2-1
abundance: .
d_gene: TRBD2

CDR3aa: CATTSRDRSETQYF
CDR3nt: TGTGCCACCACATCCCGGGACAGGTCCGAGACCCAGTACTTC
v_gene: TRBV10-3
j_gene: TRBJ2-5
abundance: .
d_gene: TRBD1

CDR3aa: CASRPGTGVVNGYTF
CDR3nt: TGTGCCAGCAGACCCGGGACAGGTGTAGTCAATGGCTACACCTTC
v_gene: TRBV28
j_gene: TRBJ1-2
abundance: once
d_gene: TRBD1

CDR3aa: CASSATGTAYEQYF
CDR3nt: TGTGCCAGCAGTGCCACCGGGACAGCGTACGAGCAGTACTTC
v_gene: TRBV25-1
j_gene: TRBJ2-7
abundance: .
d_gene: TRBD1

CDR3aa: CAISPSGSTTGELFF
CDR3nt: TGTGCCATCAGTCCTAGCGGGAGTACCACCGGGGAGCTGTTTTTT
v_gene: TRBV10-3
j_gene: TRBJ2-2
abundance: .
d_gene: TRBD2

CDR3aa: CASSDWTSGCYTYEQYF
CDR3nt: TGTGCCAGCAGTGACTGGACTAGCGGGTGCTATACCTACGAGCAGTACTTC
v_gene: TRBV6-4
j_gene: TRBJ2-7
abundance: .
d_gene: TRBD2

CDR3aa: CASSLLTSGASYEQYF
CDR3nt: TGTGCCAGCAGCTTACTCACTAGCGGAGCCAGCTACGAGCAGTACTTC
v_gene: TRBV7-9
j_gene: TRBJ2-7
abundance: .
d_gene: TRBD2

CDR3aa: CASNSGGPVEQYF
CDR3nt: TGTGCCAGCAACTCCGGAGGGCCAGTTGAGCAGTACTTC
v_gene: TRBV28
j_gene: TRBJ2-7
abundance: .
d_gene: .

CDR3aa: CASSEVSGTEAFF
CDR3nt: TGTGCCAGCAGTGAGGTCTCGGGGACTGAAGCTTTCTTT
v_gene: TRBV6-4
j_gene: TRBJ1-1
abundance: .
d_gene: .

CDR3aa: CASSWGSGAGEKLFF
CDR3nt: TGTGCCAGCAGTTGGGGCTCGGGCGCGGGGGAAAAACTGTTTTTT
v_gene: TRBV2
j_gene: TRBJ1-4
abundance: few
d_gene: .

CDR3aa: CASSLASGRTNTGELFF
CDR3nt: TGTGCCAGCAGCTTAGCTAGCGGGAGGACGAACACCGGGGAGCTGTTTTTT
v_gene: TRBV7-3
j_gene: TRBJ2-2
abundance: .
d_gene: TRBD2